This entry concerns a single T cell receptor beta chain. This sample was included in a study of blood T cell repertoires in COVID-19. The V gene's germline CDR1 is SGHDT and CDR2 YYEEEE. The CDR3 covers 14 residues. Trimming stripped 1 base from V and 3 bases from J, with 10 bases between. Clones were read by immunoSEQ multiplex PCR, and TCRdb kept only the in-frame ones, dropping some. This sample has 200,000 to 250,000 clones, with around 83% found just once. The chain employs TRBV5-6 and TRBJ1-2; no reliable D call. Sample: peripheral blood. This clonotype was sampled from a woman in her 70s with COVID-19, enrolled during active disease. The CDR3 spells CASSLRGKDYGYTF. The CDR3 DNA is TGTGCCAGCAGCTTGCGGGGTAAGGACTATGGCTACACCTTC.